The next 24 T cell receptor beta chains were all read from a single sample in a study of CD8 T cells in ankylosing spondylitis. Study-wide findings and caveats: For ankylosing spondylitis blood, a TCR beta motif of roughly 8 highly homologous variants appeared characteristic.

TCRdb reanalysed the 5' RACE reads using MiXCR and keeps one entry per CDR3 protein. The table has about 330,000 distinct CDR3 sequences, around 7.6% seen once; the top ten hold just over 14%. The antigens for these receptors are not known. Sequencing used blood, either unsorted or a sorted T cell fraction (not recorded which). All receptors come from a male donor with ankylosing spondylitis.

This clonotype was recorded a few times. The rearrangement joins TRBV5-4 to TRBJ1-5; TRBD1 agrees at 11 bases. This CDR3 contains 19 residues. Germline CDR1 SGHNT, CDR2 YYREEE (reference sequence). After removal of 0 bases from V and 2 bases from J, the junction contained 10 bases not matched to a gene. The CDR3 spells CASSLDADRGLGGNQPQHF. The CDR3 nucleotides read TGTGCCAGCAGCTTGGATGCGGACAGGGGGCTAGGAGGCAATCAGCCCCAGCATTTT.

CDR3 residues: CASSARGRRETQYF. Written as DNA, the CDR3 is TGTGCCAGCAGCGCCAGGGGACGGAGGGAGACCCAGTACTTC. The chain uses TRBV7-8 and TRBJ2-5; D might be TRBD1 (6 bases). The germline CDR1 and CDR2 sequences are SGHVS and FQNEAQ. V was shortened by 5 bases and J by 5 bases, with 15 bases between the two germline ends. This CDR3 is built from 14 residues.

This clonotype was detected many times. This chain joins TRBV29-1 and TRBJ1-1, with 10 bases identical to TRBD1. This CDR3 is 12 amino acids long. Trimming at V came to 7 bases and at J to 6 bases, leaving 5 bases not matched to a gene. Germline CDR1 reads SQVTM; CDR2 reads ANQGSEA. DNA of the CDR3: TGCAGCGGGAGGGACAGGGGAGCTGAAGCTTTCTTT. This encodes CSGRDRGAEAFF.

This clonotype appeared many times. This chain uses TRBV20-1 with TRBJ1-5, with 8 bases fitting TRBD1. Unmatched junction bases numbered 3, after V lost 4 bases and J lost 4 bases. The CDR3 spans 13 residues. Per germline, CDR1 DFQATT and CDR2 SNEGSKA (reference sequence). CDR3 DNA sequence: TGCAGTGCTACGGACAGGGTGAATCAGCCCCAGCATTTT. This codes for CSATDRVNQPQHF.

The J gene is TRBJ2-5, the V gene TRBV12-3 or TRBV12-4; 7 bases align to TRBD2. The CDR3 sequence is 13 residues long. V dropped 3 bases and J dropped 4; count of bases not matched to a gene: 2. In DNA form, the CDR3 reads TGTGCCAGCAGTTTCGGGGGGTCAGAGACCCAGTACTTC. Amino acids: CASSFGGSETQYF.

This clonotype was seen more than once but under ten times. J is TRBJ1-2 and V is TRBV29-1; 9 bases fit TRBD1. This CDR3 has 11 residues. Germline CDR1 SQVTM, CDR2 ANQGSEA. With 8 bases clipped from V and 6 bases from J, the junction kept 4 bases outside the gene matches. CDR3 DNA: TGCAGCACTGACAGGGGGGATGGCTACACCTTC. Encoded protein: CSTDRGDGYTF.

The chain carries TRBV12-3 or TRBV12-4 and TRBJ1-5; D remains unclear. The CDR3 sequence is 13 residues long. Trimming removed 3 bases from V and 4 bases from J, with 7 bases in between. The CDR3 bases are TGTGCCAGCAGTTTTCAGCTAAATCAGCCCCAGCATTTT. Its protein product is CASSFQLNQPQHF.

In its sample, this clonotype was seen many times. V usage is TRBV6-5 and J usage is TRBJ1-5; D is unresolved. The CDR3 runs to 15 residues. The V gene's germline CDR1 is MNHEY and CDR2 SVGAGI. Trimming took 4 bases from V and 0 from J, leaving 10 bases between them. The CDR3, as DNA: TGTGCCAGCAGTTTACCCGGAGATAGCAATCAGCCCCAGCATTTT. It is translated as CASSLPGDSNQPQHF.

The genes are TRBV18 and TRBJ2-7; 7 positions agree with TRBD1. Germline CDR1 and CDR2: KGHSH and LQKENI. J gave up 5 bases and V 5 bases, and 6 bases lay outside the gene matches. This CDR3 has 13 amino acids. CDR3 coding DNA: TGTGCCAGCTCAGGGACAGTGACTCACGAGCAGTACTTC. It translates to CASSGTVTHEQYF.

In this sample, this clonotype turned up many times. This rearrangement joins TRBV20-1 to TRBJ2-1; 11 bases align to TRBD2. The germline CDR1 and CDR2 sequences are DFQATT and SNEGSKA (reference sequence). J gave up 2 bases and V 5 bases, and 5 bases lay outside the gene matches. The CDR3 totals 15 residues. This CDR3 is CSAYVSGRAYNEQFF. CDR3 DNA: TGCAGTGCTTATGTTAGCGGGAGGGCCTACAATGAGCAGTTCTTC.

V usage is TRBV5-5 and J usage is TRBJ2-2; either TRBD1 or TRBD2 may fit D (5 bases each). The CDR3 spans 16 residues. Germline V gives CDR1 SGHKS, CDR2 YYEKEE (reference sequence). The germline V and J ends were trimmed by 0 bases and 3 bases, with 12 bases remaining between them. The CDR3 spells CASSLAPGRHTGELFF. CDR3 nucleotide sequence: TGTGCCAGCAGCTTGGCCCCGGGGCGCCACACCGGGGAGCTGTTTTTT.

V is TRBV20-1 and J is TRBJ1-5, with 10 bases aligning to TRBD1. The CDR3 sequence is 15 residues long. J lost 5 bases, V lost 7 bases, and 11 bases had no gene match. CDR1 is DFQATT, CDR2 SNEGSKA, per germline (reference sequence). For the CDR3, the DNA is TGCAGTGGGGACAGGGGCTCCTTTACGGATCAGCCCCAGCATTTT. It codes for CSGDRGSFTDQPQHF.

This chain links TRBV29-1 with TRBJ1-2; D might be TRBD1 (5 bases). V was cut by 6 bases and J by 4 bases, with 21 bases left in between. CDR1 SQVTM and CDR2 ANQGSEA come from the germline V gene. CDR3 size: 15 residues. The CDR3 spells CSVSTQGAGSYGYTF. CDR3 in DNA: TGCAGCGTATCGACTCAGGGAGCGGGGTCCTATGGCTACACCTTC.

The chain employs TRBV7-2 and TRBJ1-2; no firm D call. Trimming took off 6 bases at V and 2 bases at J, with 13 bases between the two ends. Germline-derived CDR1 and CDR2 are SGHTA and FQGNSA. This CDR3 is built from 14 residues. The CDR3 bases are TGTGCCAGCAGGACACAGACAAGAAACTATGGCTACACCTTC. It yields the protein CASRTQTRNYGYTF. Based on the CDR3 plus reference TRBV7-2 and TRBJ1-2, the full variable domain is GAGVSQSPSNKVTEKGKDVELRCDPISGHTALYWYRQSLGQGLEFLIYFQGNSAPDKSGLPSDRFSAERTGGSVSTLTIQRTQQEDSAVYLCASRTQTRNYGYTFGSGTRLTVV.

This sequence joins TRBV5-1 and TRBJ2-7; D unresolved. V was clipped by 4 bases and J by 3 bases, with 20 bases between them. The CDR3 contains 16 residues. Germline V gene data show CDR1 as SGHRS and CDR2 as YFSETQ. CDR3 in DNA: TGCGCCAGCAGCCCCCCCGCGGTAGGTCAAAACTACGAGCAGTACTTC. Its protein is CASSPPAVGQNYEQYF.

The table lists this clonotype with many counts. The chain recombines TRBV7-9 with TRBJ2-1, with D tentatively TRBD2 (6 bases). The germline CDR1 and CDR2 sequences are SEHNR and FQNEAQ (reference sequence). CDR3 length: 13 residues. Trimming pared 6 bases from V and 4 bases from J, leaving 10 bases between. CDR3 residues: CASRPRGYNEQFF. CDR3 in DNA: TGTGCCAGCAGACCGCGGGGTTACAATGAGCAGTTCTTC.

This clonotype was seen repeatedly, ten times or more. The gene calls are TRBV10-3 and TRBJ2-7; a weak D match, TRBD2 (6 bases). Germline CDR1 is ENHRY and CDR2 is SYGVKD. V was cut by 4 bases and J by 4 bases, with 11 bases left in between. The CDR3 runs to 13 residues. CDR3 protein: CAISANREYEQYF. Here the CDR3 DNA reads TGTGCCATCAGTGCAAACCGGGAGTACGAGCAGTACTTC.

This clonotype was detected a few times. V usage is TRBV19 and J usage is TRBJ2-6; 9 bases are a match to TRBD1. The length of the CDR3 is 17 residues. J lost 3 bases, V lost 3 bases, and 6 bases had no gene match. The germline V gene has CDR1 LNHDA and CDR2 SQIVND (reference sequence). DNA for the CDR3: TGTGCCAGTAGTATTCGGACAGGGGTGAGTGGGGCCAACGTCCTGACTTTC. Protein sequence: CASSIRTGVSGANVLTF.

The chain couples TRBV27 to TRBJ1-5; D ambiguous. The length of the CDR3 is 15 residues. V was pared by 0 bases and J by 2 bases, with 8 bases between. From germline, CDR1 is MNHEY and CDR2 SMNVEV (reference sequence). CDR3: CASSLSVNGNQPQHF. Here the CDR3 DNA reads TGTGCCAGCAGTTTATCAGTTAACGGCAATCAGCCCCAGCATTTT.

This clonotype was seen a few times. The chain links TRBV20-1 to TRBJ2-1, with D hard to call. Germline V gene sequence: CDR1 DFQATT, CDR2 SNEGSKA (reference sequence). V was trimmed by 3 bases and J by 5 bases, leaving 17 bases between them. The CDR3 is made up of 15 amino acids. CDR3 residues: CSARGVDPLDNEQFF. CDR3 DNA sequence: TGCAGTGCTAGGGGCGTGGATCCTTTGGACAATGAGCAGTTCTTC.

Ten or more counts support this clonotype. This chain uses TRBV7-2 with TRBJ2-7; 8 bases agree with TRBD2. CDR1 and CDR2 (germline): SGHTA, FQGNSA. The CDR3 has 14 residues. The ends lost 3 bases at V and 5 bases at J; junction bases unmatched: 6. Written as DNA, the CDR3 is TGTGCCAGCAGCTTTTTCAGCGGGAGAAACGAGCAGTACTTC. Its translation: CASSFFSGRNEQYF.

The sample holds a few counts of this clonotype. This chain uses TRBV7-9 with TRBJ1-2, with unresolved D. The CDR3 totals 14 residues. V was trimmed by 3 bases and J by 0 bases, leaving 8 bases between them. Germline CDR1 and CDR2: SEHNR and FQNEAQ (reference sequence). This chain's CDR3 is CASSLGESNYGYTF. The DNA for the CDR3 is TGTGCCAGCAGCTTGGGCGAGTCTAACTATGGCTACACCTTC.

This clonotype came up a few times. This rearrangement joins TRBV7-2 to TRBJ2-5, with 15 nucleotides matching TRBD2. CDR3 length: 16 amino acids. V gave up 4 bases and J gave up 3 bases; unmatched junction bases: 3. Germline CDR1 is SGHTA and CDR2 is FQGNSA. The CDR3 nucleotides read TGTGCCAGCAGCTCCCGGACTAGCGGGAGGGAAGAGACCCAGTACTTC. Residues: CASSSRTSGREETQYF.

The chain recombines TRBV5-1 with TRBJ1-5; D is undetermined. The V gene lost 2 bases and the J gene lost 5 bases, with 11 bases spanning the gap. Germline V gene sequence: CDR1 SGHRS, CDR2 YFSETQ. This CDR3 contains 14 residues. The CDR3 DNA sequence: TGCGCCAGCAGCTTCGGAGGCGTCGATCAGCCCCAGCATTTT. As protein: CASSFGGVDQPQHF.